This entry lists 30 T cell receptor beta chains sequenced from one sample in a study of cytomegalovirus exposure and HLA in healthy donors. Vbeta (60) and Jbeta (13) primers were used in the PCR. Assay: immunoSEQ multiplex PCR; the TCRdb copy retains only in-frame clones and omits some. The listing records roughly 140,000 clones. The source material was PBMCs. These receptors were taken from a male donor in good health and CMV-seronegative.

The chain joins TRBV5-4 to TRBJ1-2, with D possibly TRBD1 on 6 matching bases. Trimming took 4 bases from V and 3 from J, leaving 13 bases between them. The CDR3 has 14 residues. Germline lookup yields CDR1 SGHNT and CDR2 YYREEE (reference sequence). Here the CDR3 DNA reads TGTGCCAGCAGCCCAGGGGTGAGGGACTATGGCTACACCTTC. This sequence encodes CASSPGVRDYGYTF.

V is TRBV18 and J is TRBJ1-2; maybe TRBD1 (6 bases). V lost 0 bases and J 4 bases, leaving 18 bases between the germline ends. This CDR3 has 17 residues. Per the germline V gene, CDR1 is KGHSH and CDR2 is LQKENI. CDR3 DNA sequence: TGTGCCAGCTCACCACCAGCATTGGACGGGGGGCCCTATGGCTACACCTTC. Its translation is CASSPPALDGGPYGYTF. Together with reference TRBV18 and TRBJ1-2, the CDR3 gives the full variable domain: NAGVMQNPRHLVRRRGQEARLRCSPMKGHSHVYWYRQLPEEGLKFMVYLQKENIIDESGMPKERFSAEFPKEGPSILRIQQVVRGDSAAYFCASSPPALDGGPYGYTFGSGTRLTVV.

CDR3 nucleotides: TGTGCCAGCAGTACTATTAACTATGGCTACACCTTC. Its protein is CASSTINYGYTF. This chain uses TRBV6-5 with TRBJ1-2; D gene unclear. Germline values: CDR1 MNHEY, CDR2 SVGAGI. The V and J ends lost 5 bases and 1 base respectively, with 5 bases between them. The CDR3 loop spans 12 amino acids.

The chain is built from TRBV7-9 and TRBJ1-2; D gene unclear. The CDR3 totals 13 residues. V gave up 5 bases and J gave up 7 bases, with 14 bases separating them. CDR1 and CDR2 from the germline V gene are SEHNR and FQNEAQ (reference sequence). CDR3 sequence reads: CASSNRRDPGYTF. The CDR3 bases are TGTGCCAGCAGCAATCGGCGGGATCCTGGCTACACCTTC. The full variable domain, its missing parts supplied by reference TRBV7-9 and TRBJ1-2, is DTGVSQNPRHKITKRGQNVTFRCDPISEHNRLYWYRQTLGQGPEFLTYFQNEAQLEKSRLLSDRFSAERPKGSFSTLEIQRTEQGDSAMYLCASSNRRDPGYTFGSGTRLTVV.

In DNA form, the CDR3 reads TGTGCCAGCAGCTTCTTTAACGACTTCTACGAGCAGTACTTC. Translation: CASSFFNDFYEQYF. The V and J genes are TRBV5-8 and TRBJ2-7; D unclear. CDR3 length: 14 amino acids. V shed 2 bases and J shed 3 bases, with 12 bases lying between them. CDR1 SGHTS and CDR2 YDEGEE come from the germline V gene.

The rearrangement uses TRBV10-2 and TRBJ2-7; D call uncertain. Germline V CDR1 and CDR2: WSHSY, SAAADI. Trimming removed 4 bases from V and 2 bases from J, with 9 bases in between. This CDR3 contains 13 residues. The CDR3 DNA follows: TGCGCCAGCAGTGCTCTATCCCCCTACGAGCAGTACTTC. It encodes CASSALSPYEQYF.

This sequence joins TRBV18 and TRBJ1-5; D gene unclear. The CDR3 contains 13 residues. Germline loops: CDR1 KGHSH, CDR2 LQKENI. Trimming stripped 2 bases from V and 5 bases from J, with 7 bases between. The CDR3, as DNA: TGTGCCAGCTCACCATCACTGGATCAGCCCCAGCATTTT. Translation gives CASSPSLDQPQHF.

The chain uses TRBV5-1 and TRBJ1-3; TRBD1 matches at 8 bases. V lost 5 bases to trimming and J lost 2 bases; unmatched junction nucleotides: 3. Germline CDR1 and CDR2: SGHRS and YFSETQ. The CDR3 sequence is 14 residues long. This CDR3 is CASRLTGAGNTIYF. CDR3 sequence (DNA): TGCGCCAGCAGATTGACAGGGGCTGGAAACACCATATATTTT.

The chain recombines TRBV19 with TRBJ1-1; D not certain. The V and J ends lost 7 bases and 1 base respectively, with 19 bases between them. This CDR3 contains 16 residues. Germline CDR1 and CDR2: LNHDA and SQIVND (reference sequence). CDR3 nucleotide sequence: TGTGCCAGTACGGCGGTTAAACTACTGTGGAACACTGAAGCTTTCTTT. Amino acid sequence: CASTAVKLLWNTEAFF.

The chain links TRBV5-6 to TRBJ1-3; weak D call: TRBD1 (6 bases). CDR3 size: 15 residues. Trimming pared 4 bases from V and 6 bases from J, leaving 17 bases between. CDR1 and CDR2 from the germline V gene are SGHDT and YYEEEE. The CDR3 region has the DNA TGTGCCAGCAGCGCCTCAGGGGAAGGGGTAAACACCATATATTTT. It translates to CASSASGEGVNTIYF.

The genes are TRBV18 and TRBJ1-1, with D hard to call. The CDR3 covers 15 residues. V shed 3 bases and J shed 2 bases, with 13 bases lying between them. The germline gives CDR1 KGHSH, CDR2 LQKENI. The CDR3 region has the DNA TGTGCCAGCTCACCCGCCCGGTCCACCAACACTGAAGCTTTCTTT. Residues: CASSPARSTNTEAFF.

The chain has TRBV28 and TRBJ2-1; possibly TRBD2 for D (5 bases). CDR3 size: 16 residues. The germline V gene has CDR1 MDHEN and CDR2 SYDVKM. The ends were cut back, 3 bases at V and 3 bases at J, with 15 bases in the middle. The CDR3: CASSLIRGGSYNEQFF. The CDR3 DNA is TGTGCCAGCAGTTTGATCCGCGGAGGCAGCTACAATGAGCAGTTCTTC.

The rearrangement joins TRBV9 to TRBJ2-7; 7 nucleotides align to TRBD2. Germline-derived CDR1 and CDR2 are SGDLS and YYNGEE. The CDR3 is 15 amino acids. The V gene end was trimmed by 2 bases and the J gene end by 3 bases; junction bases not matched to a gene: 8. The DNA for the CDR3 is TGTGCCAGCAGCGTCACCCCGACTAGCATCTACGAGCAGTACTTC. It specifies CASSVTPTSIYEQYF. Complete variable domain (other parts from reference TRBV9 and TRBJ2-7): DSGVTQTPKHLITATGQRVTLRCSPRSGDLSVYWYQQSLDQGLQFLIQYYNGEERAKGNILERFSAQQFPDLHSELNLSSLELGDSALYFCASSVTPTSIYEQYFGPGTRLTVT.

The rearrangement joins TRBV30 to TRBJ1-1, with D perhaps matching TRBD1 (6 bases). Trimming removed 4 bases from V and 4 bases from J, with 13 bases in between. Per the germline V gene, CDR1 is GTSNPN and CDR2 is SVGIG (reference sequence). The length of the CDR3 is 13 residues. In nucleotides, the CDR3 is TGTGCCTGGAAAACGACAGGTTTCACTGAAGCTTTCTTT. Protein product: CAWKTTGFTEAFF.

The chain couples TRBV29-1 to TRBJ2-2; D is possibly TRBD2 (6 bases). V was cut by 6 bases and J by 5 bases, with 13 bases left in between. Germline V gene data show CDR1 as SQVTM and CDR2 as ANQGSEA. The CDR3 sequence is 13 residues long. For the CDR3, the DNA is TGCAGCGTGCCCCGGAGCGGGACCGGGGAGCTGTTTTTT. Encoded protein: CSVPRSGTGELFF.

The rearrangement uses TRBV30 and TRBJ1-1; maybe TRBD1 (6 bases). The V end was cut by 5 bases, the J end by 1 base, with 8 bases between. This CDR3 comprises 12 residues. Germline assignment: CDR1 GTSNPN and CDR2 SVGIG (reference sequence). The CDR3 is CAWSGQNTEAFF. CDR3 DNA sequence: TGTGCCTGGTCGGGACAGAACACTGAAGCTTTCTTT.

CDR3 sequence: CASSPVLGQATNTEAFF. In nucleotides, the CDR3 is TGTGCCAGCTCACCTGTTCTCGGACAGGCCACGAACACTGAAGCTTTCTTT. The V call is TRBV18, the J call TRBJ1-1; 7 bases map to TRBD1. V dropped 3 bases and J dropped 1; count of bases not matched to a gene: 11. Per germline, CDR1 KGHSH and CDR2 LQKENI. The CDR3 totals 17 residues. The whole variable domain, filled in from reference TRBV18 and TRBJ1-1, reads NAGVMQNPRHLVRRRGQEARLRCSPMKGHSHVYWYRQLPEEGLKFMVYLQKENIIDESGMPKERFSAEFPKEGPSILRIQQVVRGDSAAYFCASSPVLGQATNTEAFFGQGTRLTVV.

The chain carries TRBV19 and TRBJ2-7; the D gene is possibly TRBD2 (6 bases). The germline V gene encodes CDR1 LNHDA and CDR2 SQIVND (reference sequence). V gave up 8 bases and J gave up 9 bases, with 14 bases separating them. The CDR3 runs 11 residues. This CDR3 is CASGDGSGQYF. The CDR3 region has the DNA TGTGCCAGTGGGGACGGGAGTGGGCAGTACTTC.

The CDR3 region has the DNA TGTGCCAGCAGCGCGGGACTAGCGGGGGTGAGGGCAGATACGCAGTATTTT. Its translation: CASSAGLAGVRADTQYF. The chain recombines TRBV7-9 with TRBJ2-3; 14 nucleotides agree with TRBD2. From germline, CDR1 is SEHNR and CDR2 FQNEAQ (reference sequence). The CDR3 totals 17 residues. The trim removed 5 bases at V and 4 bases at J, leaving 8 bases unmatched.

This chain links TRBV30 with TRBJ2-3; possibly TRBD1 for D (5 bases). The germline V gene has CDR1 GTSNPN and CDR2 SVGIG (reference sequence). V lost 2 bases and J lost 1, with 10 bases in between. The CDR3 extends over 14 amino acids. CDR3 sequence: CAWSLIGGTDTQYF. CDR3 nucleotides: TGTGCCTGGAGTCTTATAGGGGGCACAGATACGCAGTATTTT.

For the CDR3, the DNA is TGTGCCAGCAGCTTAGCGGGCAGGGCCCCCTACGAGCAGTACTTC. The encoded protein is CASSLAGRAPYEQYF. This chain joins TRBV11-2 and TRBJ2-7, with D possibly TRBD1 on 5 matching bases. V was pared by 1 base and J by 2 bases, with 12 bases between. The CDR3 runs to 15 residues. The germline gives CDR1 SGHAT, CDR2 FQNNGV.

The V gene is TRBV27, the J gene TRBJ2-7; 9 bases align to TRBD2. The germline V gene has CDR1 MNHEY and CDR2 SMNVEV (reference sequence). V lost 8 bases and J lost 3; bases outside the gene matches: 5. The CDR3 covers 13 residues. CDR3 protein: CASSSGVFYEQYF. The CDR3, as DNA: TGTGCCAGCTCTAGCGGGGTGTTCTACGAGCAGTACTTC.

The chain employs TRBV12-5 and TRBJ2-3; D unresolved. Germline V gene sequence: CDR1 LGHNT, CDR2 FRNRAP. This CDR3 has 15 residues. V was shortened by 5 bases and J by 1 base, with 13 bases between the two germline ends. For the CDR3, the DNA is TGTGCTAGTGGTCGACTGGAACCAGGCACAGATACGCAGTATTTT. It specifies CASGRLEPGTDTQYF. Based on the CDR3 plus reference TRBV12-5 and TRBJ2-3, the full variable domain is DARVTQTPRHKVTEMGQEVTMRCQPILGHNTVFWYRQTMMQGLELLAYFRNRAPLDDSGMPKDRFSAEMPDATLATLKIQPSEPRDSAVYFCASGRLEPGTDTQYFGPGTRLTVL.

This rearrangement joins TRBV30 to TRBJ1-1; D is possibly TRBD1 (5 bases). The CDR3 covers 14 residues. V was shortened by 4 bases and J by 5 bases, with 17 bases between the two germline ends. The germline V gene encodes CDR1 GTSNPN and CDR2 SVGIG (reference sequence). The CDR3 coding sequence is TGTGCCTGGAATCCGGCAGGGTTTGAGACTGAAGCTTTCTTT. Translated: CAWNPAGFETEAFF.

V gene TRBV18 combines with J gene TRBJ2-3, with TRBD2 matching over 8 bases. From germline, CDR1 is KGHSH and CDR2 LQKENI. Trimming cost V 0 bases and J 2 bases; bases outside gene matches: 7. The CDR3 consists of 17 residues. The CDR3 nucleotides read TGTGCCAGCTCACCACCGGCCAGCGGGGGCTACACAGATACGCAGTATTTT. It is translated as CASSPPASGGYTDTQYF.

The chain has TRBV5-1 and TRBJ2-4; D may be TRBD1 (5 bases). V was pared by 0 bases and J by 5 bases, with 12 bases between. This CDR3 region has 15 residues. CDR1 SGHRS and CDR2 YFSETQ come from the germline V gene. The CDR3 bases are TGCGCCAGCAGCTTGGAGGGGAACGTGGAAAACATTCAGTACTTC. Amino acid sequence: CASSLEGNVENIQYF.

V gene TRBV5-4 combines with J gene TRBJ1-5, with 7 bases matching TRBD1. The J segment lost 4 bases and the V segment lost 3 bases, leaving 7 bases of the junction unmatched. This CDR3 has 15 amino acids. CDR1 is SGHNT, CDR2 YYREEE, per germline (reference sequence). CDR3 sequence: CASSSRTGKNQPQHF. The DNA of the CDR3 is TGTGCCAGCAGCTCCCGGACAGGAAAAAATCAGCCCCAGCATTTT. Supplemented by reference TRBV5-4 and TRBJ1-5, the full variable domain reads ETGVTQSPTHLIKTRGQQVTLRCSSQSGHNTVSWYQQALGQGPQFIFQYYREEENGRGNFPPRFSGLQFPNYSSELNVNALELDDSALYLCASSSRTGKNQPQHFGDGTRLSIL.

The rearrangement joins TRBV28 to TRBJ2-5, with 11 bases fitting TRBD1. Germline V gene data show CDR1 as MDHEN and CDR2 as SYDVKM. Germline trimming cut 6 bases from V and 5 bases from J; bases unmatched to any gene: 8. CDR3 length equals 15 residues. The CDR3 DNA is TGTGCCAGCAGGACCGGGACAGGGGGAGCGGAGACCCAGTACTTC. Protein product: CASRTGTGGAETQYF.

This chain joins TRBV18 and TRBJ1-1, with a possible D match to TRBD1 (5 bases). The CDR3 has 14 amino acids. Germline-derived CDR1 and CDR2 are KGHSH and LQKENI. V was trimmed by 3 bases and J by 3 bases, leaving 11 bases between them. The CDR3 DNA follows: TGTGCCAGCTCACCGCCAGGGTCTTACACTGAAGCTTTCTTT. Amino acid sequence: CASSPPGSYTEAFF.

The chain is built from TRBV5-6 and TRBJ2-2; 8 positions agree with TRBD2. V dropped 3 bases and J dropped 4; count of bases not matched to a gene: 8. This CDR3 spans 16 amino acids. Germline-derived CDR1 and CDR2 are SGHDT and YYEEEE. Written as DNA, the CDR3 is TGTGCCAGCAGCTGGGGGAGCGGGAGACCCACCGGGGAGCTGTTTTTT. Encoded protein: CASSWGSGRPTGELFF.